The present entry profiles one T cell receptor (beta chain) with its context. Its matching antigen is unknown. Expressed TCRB transcripts got sequenced, as all isolated RNA was reverse transcribed. This table comes from immunoSEQ multiplex PCR, and its TCRdb copy is limited to in-frame clones, with some not included. The sample contains 640,000 or so clones, about an eighth of which appear only once. The sample comes from a study of beta chain features in type 1 diabetes. Findings and caveats of the study: Moderate but significant shortening of TCRB CDR3s was recorded in all four CD4+ subsets from Type 1 diabetes patients.

The V segment lost 5 bases and the J segment 1 base; nucleotides outside the gene matches: 7. The CDR3 spans 15 residues. From germline, CDR1 is SGHVS and CDR2 FQNEAQ. The clonotype was recovered from a man aged 18-30 years with type 1 diabetes. The chain has TRBV7-8 and TRBJ1-2; TRBD1 matches at 7 bases. What was sequenced was naive CD4+ T cells from blood. CDR3 sequence: CASSPRDSRNYGYTF. The CDR3 DNA sequence: TGTGCCAGCAGCCCCCGGGACAGTCGTAACTATGGCTACACCTTC.